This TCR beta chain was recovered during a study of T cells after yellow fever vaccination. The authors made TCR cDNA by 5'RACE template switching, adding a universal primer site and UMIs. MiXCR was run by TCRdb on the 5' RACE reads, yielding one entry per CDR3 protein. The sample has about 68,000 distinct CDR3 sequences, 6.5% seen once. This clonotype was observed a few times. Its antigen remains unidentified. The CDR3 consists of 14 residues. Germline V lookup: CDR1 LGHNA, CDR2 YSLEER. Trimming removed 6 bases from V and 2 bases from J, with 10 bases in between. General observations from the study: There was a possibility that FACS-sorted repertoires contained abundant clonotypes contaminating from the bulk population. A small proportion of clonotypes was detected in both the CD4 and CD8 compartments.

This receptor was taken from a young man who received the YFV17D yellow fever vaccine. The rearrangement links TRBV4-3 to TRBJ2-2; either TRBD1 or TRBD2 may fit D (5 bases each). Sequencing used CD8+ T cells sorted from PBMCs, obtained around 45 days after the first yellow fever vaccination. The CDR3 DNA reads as TGCGCCAGCAGAAGGGGACCAAACACCGGGGAGCTGTTTTTT. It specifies CASRRGPNTGELFF.